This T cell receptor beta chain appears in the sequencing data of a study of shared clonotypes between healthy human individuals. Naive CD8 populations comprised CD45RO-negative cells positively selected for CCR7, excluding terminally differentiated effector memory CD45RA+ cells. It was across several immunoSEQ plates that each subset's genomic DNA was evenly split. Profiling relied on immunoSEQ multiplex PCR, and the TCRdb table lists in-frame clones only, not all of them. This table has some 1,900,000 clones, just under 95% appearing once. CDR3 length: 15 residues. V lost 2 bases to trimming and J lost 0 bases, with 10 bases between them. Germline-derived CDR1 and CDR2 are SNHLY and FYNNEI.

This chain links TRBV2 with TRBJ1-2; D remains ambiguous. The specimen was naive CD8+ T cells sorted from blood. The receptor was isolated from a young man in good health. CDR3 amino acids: CASSEPPVTNYGYTF. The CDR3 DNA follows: TGTGCCAGCAGTGAACCTCCAGTTACTAACTATGGCTACACCTTC.